This section outlines one T cell receptor (beta chain) sequence together with its context. Original handling: Cell counts per sample came from amplifying reference gene primers. Here immunoSEQ multiplex PCR was the method, and the copy in TCRdb shows in-frame clones only, minus some. The V and J calls and the clone size are those of that table, but D and trimming were determined from the DNA. The profile shows 300,000 or so clones, over 70% of them singletons. This entry is derived from a study of blood T cell repertoires in COVID-19. The overall study: Sites in the United States, Italy and Spain provided acute and convalescent COVID-19 samples. Sources were T cells, B-cell-depleted T cells, or PBMCs; the material itself was cDNA or gDNA.

Deletions cut 3 bases from V and 3 bases from J, with 15 bases between. CDR1 and CDR2 from the germline V gene are SGHNT and YYREEE (reference sequence). The CDR3 has 15 residues. The chain combines TRBV5-4 with TRBJ2-5; D is possibly TRBD2 (6 bases). Material: peripheral blood. The clonotype originates from a middle-aged woman who had recovered from COVID-19. CDR3 nucleotide sequence: TGTGCCAGCAGCTCAGGCCGCCCGGGGGAAGAGACCCAGTACTTC. It encodes CASSSGRPGEETQYF.